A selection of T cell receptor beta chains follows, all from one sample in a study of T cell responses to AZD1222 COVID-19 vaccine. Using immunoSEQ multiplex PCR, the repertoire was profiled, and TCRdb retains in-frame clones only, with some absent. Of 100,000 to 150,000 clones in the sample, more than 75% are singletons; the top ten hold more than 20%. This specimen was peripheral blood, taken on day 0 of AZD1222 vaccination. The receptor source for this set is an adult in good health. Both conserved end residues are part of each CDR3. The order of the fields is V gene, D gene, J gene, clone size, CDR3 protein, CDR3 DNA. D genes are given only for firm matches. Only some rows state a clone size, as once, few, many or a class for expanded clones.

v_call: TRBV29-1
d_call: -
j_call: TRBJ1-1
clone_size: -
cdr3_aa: CSVDLDEAFF
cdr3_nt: TGCAGCGTTGATTTAGATGAAGCTTTCTTT

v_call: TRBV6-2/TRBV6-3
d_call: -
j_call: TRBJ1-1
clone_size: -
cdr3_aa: CASSYIVNTEAFF
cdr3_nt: TGTGCCAGCAGTTACATTGTGAACACTGAAGCTTTCTTT

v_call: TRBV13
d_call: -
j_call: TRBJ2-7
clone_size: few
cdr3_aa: CASSSQGDEQYF
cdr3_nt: TGTGCCAGCAGCTCACAGGGAGACGAGCAGTACTTC

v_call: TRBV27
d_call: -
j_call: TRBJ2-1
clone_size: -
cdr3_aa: CASSQTVYNEQFF
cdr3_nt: TGTGCCAGCAGCCAGACAGTTTACAATGAGCAGTTCTTC

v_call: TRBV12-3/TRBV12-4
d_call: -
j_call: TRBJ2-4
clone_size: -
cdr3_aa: CASSLDRPNIQYF
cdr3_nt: TGTGCCAGCAGTTTGGACAGACCAAACATTCAGTACTTC

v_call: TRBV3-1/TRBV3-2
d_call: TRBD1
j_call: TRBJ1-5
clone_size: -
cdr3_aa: CASSQETGLGNQPQHF
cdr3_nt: TGTGCCAGCAGCCAAGAGACAGGGTTGGGCAATCAGCCCCAGCATTTT

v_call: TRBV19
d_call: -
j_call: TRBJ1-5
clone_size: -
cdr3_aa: CASRAGVSRDQPQHF
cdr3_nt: TGTGCCAGTAGGGCCGGGGTTAGTAGGGATCAGCCCCAGCATTTT

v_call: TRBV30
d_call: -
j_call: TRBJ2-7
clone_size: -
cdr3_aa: CAWSVQRAYEQYF
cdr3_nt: TGTGCCTGGAGTGTACAACGAGCCTACGAGCAGTACTTC

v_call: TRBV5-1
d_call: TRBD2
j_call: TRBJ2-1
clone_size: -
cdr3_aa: CASSVLAGDNEQFF
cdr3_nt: TGCGCCAGCAGCGTACTAGCGGGGGACAATGAGCAGTTCTTC

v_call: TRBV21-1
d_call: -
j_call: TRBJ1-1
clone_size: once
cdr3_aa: CASSKEDRDTEAFF
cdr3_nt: TGTGCCAGCAGCAAAGAGGACAGGGACACTGAAGCTTTCTTT

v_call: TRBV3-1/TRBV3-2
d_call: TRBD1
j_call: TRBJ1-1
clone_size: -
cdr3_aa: CASSQEEARGDTEAFF
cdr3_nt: TGTGCCAGCAGCCAAGAAGAGGCCAGGGGGGACACTGAAGCTTTCTTT

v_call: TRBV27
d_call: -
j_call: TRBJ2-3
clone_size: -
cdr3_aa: CASLCEARSKADTQYF
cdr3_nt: TGTGCCAGCCTTTGTGAAGCCCGCTCGAAGGCAGATACGCAGTATTTT

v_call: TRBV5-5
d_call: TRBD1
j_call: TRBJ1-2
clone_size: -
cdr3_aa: CASSLRGQGVGYGYTF
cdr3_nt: TGTGCCAGCAGCTTGAGGGGACAGGGGGTTGGCTATGGCTACACCTTC

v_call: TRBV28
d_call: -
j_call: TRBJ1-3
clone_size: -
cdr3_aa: CASGDSVGNTIYF
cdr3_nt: TGTGCCAGCGGAGACAGTGTTGGAAACACCATATATTTT

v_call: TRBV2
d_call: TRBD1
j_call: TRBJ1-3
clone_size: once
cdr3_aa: CASRTIRRTGTGLGNTIYF
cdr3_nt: TGTGCCAGCAGGACTATAAGAAGAACCGGGACAGGGCTTGGAAACACCATATATTTT

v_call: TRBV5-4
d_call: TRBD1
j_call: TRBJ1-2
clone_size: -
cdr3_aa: CASSRRTGVTNYGYTF
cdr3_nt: TGTGCCAGCTCGAGAAGGACAGGGGTTACTAACTATGGCTACACCTTC

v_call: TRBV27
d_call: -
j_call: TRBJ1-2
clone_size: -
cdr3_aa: CASSLFAEYPNYGYTF
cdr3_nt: TGTGCCAGCAGTTTATTCGCAGAGTATCCTAACTATGGCTACACCTTC

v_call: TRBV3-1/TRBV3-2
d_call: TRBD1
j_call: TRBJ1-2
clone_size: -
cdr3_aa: CASSQGNTGGYGYTF
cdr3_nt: TGTGCCAGCAGCCAAGGAAATACAGGGGGCTATGGCTACACCTTC

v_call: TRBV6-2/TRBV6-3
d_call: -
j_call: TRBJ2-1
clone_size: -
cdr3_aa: CASSYSRGDEQFF
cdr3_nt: TGTGCCAGCAGTTACTCTAGGGGAGATGAGCAGTTCTTC

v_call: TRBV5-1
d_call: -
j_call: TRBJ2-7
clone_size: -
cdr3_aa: CASSLAVGTYNYEQYF
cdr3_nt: TGCGCCAGCAGCTTGGCCGTAGGGACTTACAACTACGAGCAGTACTTC

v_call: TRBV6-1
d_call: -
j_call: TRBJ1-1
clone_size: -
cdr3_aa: CASSEAWGNTEAFF
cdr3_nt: TGTGCCAGCAGTGAAGCTTGGGGGAACACTGAAGCTTTCTTT

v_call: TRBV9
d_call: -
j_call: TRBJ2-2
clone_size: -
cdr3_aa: CASSAGTRTGELFF
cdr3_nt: TGTGCCAGCAGCGCCGGGACTCGCACCGGGGAGCTGTTTTTT

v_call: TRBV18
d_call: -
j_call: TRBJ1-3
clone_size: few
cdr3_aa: CASSPREVISGNTIYF
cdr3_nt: TGTGCCAGCTCACCACGAGAAGTTATCTCTGGAAACACCATATATTTT

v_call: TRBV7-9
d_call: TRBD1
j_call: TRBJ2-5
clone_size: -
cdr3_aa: CASSTTGGKETQYF
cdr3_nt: TGTGCCAGCAGCACCACAGGGGGGAAAGAGACCCAGTACTTC

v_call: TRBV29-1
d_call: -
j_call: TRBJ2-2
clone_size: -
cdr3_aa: CSVHIWATEKNTGELFF
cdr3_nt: TGCAGCGTCCACATCTGGGCAACTGAAAAAAACACCGGGGAGCTGTTTTTT

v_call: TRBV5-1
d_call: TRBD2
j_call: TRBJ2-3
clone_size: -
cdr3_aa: CASRVAGATDTQYF
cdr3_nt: TGCGCCAGCAGGGTGGCGGGAGCCACAGATACGCAGTATTTT

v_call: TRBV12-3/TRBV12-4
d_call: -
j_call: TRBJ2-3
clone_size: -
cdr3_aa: CASSPNGADTQYF
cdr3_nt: TGTGCCAGCAGTCCCAATGGGGCAGATACGCAGTATTTT

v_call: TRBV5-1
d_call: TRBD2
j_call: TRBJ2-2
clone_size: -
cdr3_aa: CASNKAGGPAGELFF
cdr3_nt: TGCGCCAGCAATAAAGCGGGGGGGCCAGCCGGGGAGCTGTTTTTT

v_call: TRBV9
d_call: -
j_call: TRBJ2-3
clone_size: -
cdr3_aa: CASSVGQVTTDTQYF
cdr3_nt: TGTGCCAGCAGCGTAGGACAGGTTACCACAGATACGCAGTATTTT

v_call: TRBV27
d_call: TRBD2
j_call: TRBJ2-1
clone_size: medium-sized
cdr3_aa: CASSTTIGGAFYEQFF
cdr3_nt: TGTGCCAGCAGTACTACTATCGGGGGGGCATTCTATGAGCAGTTCTTC

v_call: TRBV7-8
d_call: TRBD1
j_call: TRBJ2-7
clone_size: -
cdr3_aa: CASSSGDRVPYEQYF
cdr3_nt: TGTGCCAGCAGCTCAGGGGACAGGGTACCCTACGAGCAGTACTTC

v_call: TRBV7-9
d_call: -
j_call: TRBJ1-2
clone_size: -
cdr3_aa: CASSLKTPGLYGYTF
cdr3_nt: TGTGCCAGCAGCTTAAAAACCCCCGGGCTCTATGGCTACACCTTC

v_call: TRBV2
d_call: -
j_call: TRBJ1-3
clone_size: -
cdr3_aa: CASRQGMSGNTIYF
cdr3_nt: TGTGCCAGCAGACAGGGTATGTCTGGAAACACCATATATTTT

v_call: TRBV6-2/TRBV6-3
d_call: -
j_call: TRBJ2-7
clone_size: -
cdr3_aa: CASSYSDSYEQYF
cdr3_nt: TGTGCCAGCAGTTACTCCGACAGCTACGAGCAGTACTTC

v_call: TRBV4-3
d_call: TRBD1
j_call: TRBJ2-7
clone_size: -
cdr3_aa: CASSQDSGQGRYEQYF
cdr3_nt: TGCGCCAGCAGCCAAGACTCCGGACAGGGGAGGTACGAGCAGTACTTC

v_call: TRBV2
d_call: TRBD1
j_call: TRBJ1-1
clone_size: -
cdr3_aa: CASSPNRGEAFF
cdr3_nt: TGTGCCAGTAGCCCAAACAGGGGTGAAGCTTTCTTT

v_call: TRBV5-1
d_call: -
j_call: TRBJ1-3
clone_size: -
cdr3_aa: CASSLAGMTSGNTIYF
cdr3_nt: TGCGCCAGCAGCTTGGCCGGGATGACCTCTGGAAACACCATATATTTT

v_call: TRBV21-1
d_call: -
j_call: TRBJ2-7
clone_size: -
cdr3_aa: CASSPPRILDREQYF
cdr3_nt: TGTGCCAGCAGCCCCCCTAGGATCCTGGACAGGGAGCAGTACTTC

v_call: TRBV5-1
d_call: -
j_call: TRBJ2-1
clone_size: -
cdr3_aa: CASSVPPIVPFF
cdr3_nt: TGCGCCAGCAGCGTCCCTCCCATAGTGCCGTTCTTC

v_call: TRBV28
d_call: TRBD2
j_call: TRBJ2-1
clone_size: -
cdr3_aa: CASSPGLAIYNEQFF
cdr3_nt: TGTGCCAGCAGTCCGGGACTAGCGATCTACAATGAGCAGTTCTTC

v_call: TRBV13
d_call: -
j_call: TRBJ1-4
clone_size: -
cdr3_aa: CASSLLRDEKLFF
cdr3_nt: TGTGCCAGCAGCTTACTCAGGGATGAAAAACTGTTTTTT

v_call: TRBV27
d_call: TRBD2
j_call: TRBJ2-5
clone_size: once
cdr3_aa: CASSKRGPQETQYF
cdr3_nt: TGTGCCAGCAGCAAGCGGGGGCCCCAAGAGACCCAGTACTTC

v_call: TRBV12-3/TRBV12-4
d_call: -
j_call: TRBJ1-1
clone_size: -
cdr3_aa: CASSITRDTEAFF
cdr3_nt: TGTGCCAGCAGTATAACACGGGACACTGAAGCTTTCTTT

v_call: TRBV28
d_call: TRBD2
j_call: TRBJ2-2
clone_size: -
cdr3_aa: CASSGLAGTNTGELFF
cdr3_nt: TGTGCCAGCAGTGGACTAGCGGGGACGAACACCGGGGAGCTGTTTTTT

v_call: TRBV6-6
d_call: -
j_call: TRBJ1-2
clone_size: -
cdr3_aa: CASSYTQEGYTF
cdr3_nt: TGTGCCAGCAGTTACACACAAGAGGGCTACACCTTC

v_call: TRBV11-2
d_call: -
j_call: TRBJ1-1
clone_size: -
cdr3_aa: CASSLKIGYHTEAFF
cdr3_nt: TGTGCCAGCAGCTTAAAGATTGGTTACCACACTGAAGCTTTCTTT

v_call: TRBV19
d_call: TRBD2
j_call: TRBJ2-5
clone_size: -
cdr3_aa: CASSIGRGGETQYF
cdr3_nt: TGTGCCAGTAGTATAGGTCGGGGGGGAGAGACCCAGTACTTC

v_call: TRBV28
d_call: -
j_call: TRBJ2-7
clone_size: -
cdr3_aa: CASTSAEGYYEQYF
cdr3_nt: TGTGCCAGCACCTCCGCGGAGGGGTACTACGAGCAGTACTTC

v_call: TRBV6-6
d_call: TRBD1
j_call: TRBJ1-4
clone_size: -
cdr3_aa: CASSYSGTRGEKLFF
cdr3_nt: TGTGCCAGCAGTTATTCCGGGACCAGGGGGGAAAAACTGTTTTTT

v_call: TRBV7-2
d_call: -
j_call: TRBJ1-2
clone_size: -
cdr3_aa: CASSFRGFYGYTF
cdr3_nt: TGTGCCAGCAGCTTTCGGGGCTTCTATGGCTACACCTTC

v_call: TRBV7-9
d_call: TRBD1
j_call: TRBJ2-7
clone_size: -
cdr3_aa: CASSLVPGGSYEQYF
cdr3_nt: TGTGCCAGCAGCTTAGTCCCAGGGGGCTCCTACGAGCAGTACTTC

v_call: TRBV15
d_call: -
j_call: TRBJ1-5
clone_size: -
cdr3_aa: CATSRDGNQPQHF
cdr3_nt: TGTGCCACCAGCAGAGATGGAAATCAGCCCCAGCATTTT

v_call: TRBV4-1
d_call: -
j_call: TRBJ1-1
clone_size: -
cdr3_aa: CASSQAPGYEAFF
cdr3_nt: TGCGCCAGCAGCCAAGCCCCAGGGTACGAAGCTTTCTTT

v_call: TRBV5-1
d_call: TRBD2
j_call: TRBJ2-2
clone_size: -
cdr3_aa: CASSLEAGLNTGELFF
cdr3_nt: TGCGCCAGCAGCTTGGAAGCGGGGCTGAACACCGGGGAGCTGTTTTTT

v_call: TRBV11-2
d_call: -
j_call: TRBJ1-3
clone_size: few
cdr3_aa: CASSLGSSGGNTIYF
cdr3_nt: TGTGCCAGCAGCTTAGGGAGTTCTGGGGGAAACACCATATATTTT

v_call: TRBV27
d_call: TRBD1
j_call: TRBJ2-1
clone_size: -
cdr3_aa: CASSLSTGTAYNEQFF
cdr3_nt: TGTGCCAGCAGTTTATCTACCGGGACAGCCTACAATGAGCAGTTCTTC

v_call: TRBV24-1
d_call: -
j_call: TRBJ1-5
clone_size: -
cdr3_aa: CATSDHPGNNQPQHF
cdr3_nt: TGTGCCACCAGTGATCATCCAGGGAATAATCAGCCCCAGCATTTT